These 16 T cell receptor beta chains originate from one sample sequenced in a study of T cells in localized non-small cell lung cancer. Measured with immunoSEQ multiplex PCR; TCRdb has only the in-frame clones, and not every one. The table records over 70,000 clones, approximately 87% of them present only once. The source material was peripheral blood, sampled before any cancer treatment. These receptors originate from an older male donor with stage III squamous cell lung carcinoma.

This chain links TRBV7-2 with TRBJ1-5; D is possibly TRBD1 (5 bases). The CDR3 sequence is 16 residues long. Germline CDR1 SGHTA, CDR2 FQGNSA. V lost 5 bases and J 2 bases, leaving 16 bases between the germline ends. DNA for the CDR3: TGTGCCAGCAGCCTACTTTCGGGGCGAGGCAATCAGCCCCAGCATTTT. Translated, it gives CASSLLSGRGNQPQHF.

In its sample, this clone ranks as medium-sized. The chain employs TRBV9 and TRBJ1-1; tentative D call: TRBD1 (6 bases). V was trimmed by 6 bases and J by 5 bases, leaving 14 bases between them. The CDR3 has 13 amino acids. CDR1 and CDR2 (germline): SGDLS, YYNGEE. In DNA form, the CDR3 reads TGTGCCAGCAACAAGATCAGGGGTACTGAAGCTTTCTTT. As protein: CASNKIRGTEAFF.

The CDR3 region is CASSSSMSSPLHF. CDR3 sequence (DNA): TGCGCCAGCAGCTCGAGTATGAGCTCACCCCTCCACTTT. V usage is TRBV4-3 and J usage is TRBJ1-6; D is ambiguous. This CDR3 has 13 amino acids. CDR1 is LGHNA, CDR2 YSLEER, per germline. V lost 5 bases, J lost 10 bases, and 12 bases lay in between.

The V call is TRBV13, the J call TRBJ2-3; 11 positions agree with TRBD2. The germline CDR1 and CDR2 sequences are PRHDT and FYEKMQ (reference sequence). The CDR3 runs 15 residues. V lost 5 bases and J lost 10; bases outside the gene matches: 11. The CDR3 nucleotides are TGTGCCAGCAGCCGTTCTAGCGGGGGGCGGAATCCGCAGTATTTT. The encoded protein is CASSRSSGGRNPQYF.

The gene calls are TRBV11-2 and TRBJ2-1; D unresolved. V lost 5 bases, J lost 7 bases, and 9 bases lay in between. This CDR3 is 12 amino acids long. Germline CDR1 SGHAT, CDR2 FQNNGV. The CDR3 here is CASSPMANEQFF. In DNA, the CDR3 is TGTGCCAGCAGCCCAATGGCAAATGAGCAGTTCTTC.

The rearrangement links TRBV6-5 to TRBJ2-2, with 7 bases aligning to TRBD1. Germline assignment: CDR1 MNHEY and CDR2 SVGAGI. The CDR3 consists of 15 residues. J was trimmed by 2 bases and V by 5 bases; bases with no gene match: 5. CDR3 sequence: CASSRDRANTGELFF. In DNA form, the CDR3 reads TGTGCCAGCAGTCGAGACAGGGCCAACACCGGGGAGCTGTTTTTT.

The chain joins TRBV7-9 to TRBJ1-1; D is undetermined. The CDR3 length is 13 residues. Deletions cut 1 base from V and 8 bases from J, with 11 bases between. Germline V gene sequence: CDR1 SEHNR, CDR2 FQNEAQ (reference sequence). The CDR3 sequence is CASSLEFNREAFF. The CDR3 DNA reads as TGTGCCAGCAGCTTAGAGTTTAATAGAGAAGCTTTCTTT.

The chain recombines TRBV7-3 with TRBJ1-1; D remains ambiguous. V was pared by 4 bases and J by 0 bases, with 6 bases between. Germline V CDR1 and CDR2: SGHTA, FQGTGA. The CDR3 has 13 residues. The CDR3 region has the DNA TGTGCCAGCAGCTCTCATATGAACACTGAAGCTTTCTTT. As protein: CASSSHMNTEAFF. The full variable domain, its missing parts supplied by reference TRBV7-3 and TRBJ1-1, is GAGVSQTPSNKVTEKGKYVELRCDPISGHTALYWYRQSLGQGPEFLIYFQGTGAADDSGLPNDRFFAVRPEGSVSTLKIQRTERGDSAVYLCASSSHMNTEAFFGQGTRLTVV.

This clone has just one count. The chain uses TRBV10-2 and TRBJ2-5; D is ambiguous. The CDR3 spans 10 residues. V was trimmed by 8 bases and J by 2 bases, leaving 3 bases between them. Germline CDR1 reads WSHSY; CDR2 reads SAAADI. DNA for the CDR3: TGCGCCAGCGGACAAGAGACCCAGTACTTC. Translation gives CASGQETQYF.

V gene TRBV5-1 combines with J gene TRBJ1-2, with D possibly matching TRBD1 (6 bases). Germline assignment: CDR1 SGHRS and CDR2 YFSETQ. V lost 0 bases, J lost 3 bases, and 15 bases lay in between. This CDR3 has 16 amino acids. This CDR3 reads CASSLGSQGLHYGYTF. As DNA, the CDR3 is TGCGCCAGCAGCTTGGGGTCCCAGGGGCTACACTATGGCTACACCTTC. The full variable domain, rest sourced from reference TRBV5-1 and TRBJ1-2, is KAGVTQTPRYLIKTRGQQVTLSCSPISGHRSVSWYQQTPGQGLQFLFEYFSETQRNKGNFPGRFSGRQFSNSRSEMNVSTLELGDSALYLCASSLGSQGLHYGYTFGSGTRLTVV.

This rearrangement joins TRBV5-3 to TRBJ1-4, with 9 nucleotides matching TRBD1. TRBV5-3 is an ORF; its function is uncertain. The CDR3 is 15 residues long. Trimming cost V 2 bases and J 7 bases; bases outside gene matches: 6. CDR3 DNA: TGTGCCAGAAGCTTTACAGGGGGCGAGGGTGAAAAACTGTTTTTT. It yields the protein CARSFTGGEGEKLFF.

V usage is TRBV29-1 and J usage is TRBJ2-5, with D possibly matching TRBD2 (6 bases). V lost 5 bases and J lost 0, with 22 bases in between. This CDR3 region has 17 residues. CDR1 and CDR2 (germline): SQVTM, ANQGSEA. CDR3 sequence (DNA): TGCAGCGTTCCACCCCCTGGTACAGCGGGCTACCAAGAGACCCAGTACTTC. As protein: CSVPPPGTAGYQETQYF.

The rearrangement joins TRBV10-3 to TRBJ2-7, with a weak D call TRBD1 (8 bases). Trimming left V 4 bases short and J 0 bases short, with 13 bases between. Germline loops: CDR1 ENHRY, CDR2 SYGVKD. CDR3 length: 15 amino acids. The CDR3 here is CAISVGGTGSYEQYF. The DNA for the CDR3 is TGTGCCATCAGTGTGGGAGGGACAGGCTCCTACGAGCAGTACTTC.

The chain carries TRBV18 and TRBJ2-7; TRBD1 matches 7 bases. The CDR3 is 15 residues long. The V and J ends lost 3 bases and 5 bases, in that order; junction bases with no gene match: 10. Germline lookup yields CDR1 KGHSH and CDR2 LQKENI. CDR3 in DNA: TGTGCCAGCTCACCTCTAAGACAGGGAGACCACGAGCAGTACGTC. Its protein product is CASSPLRQGDHEQYV.

This chain joins TRBV10-3 and TRBJ2-2; 11 bases line up with TRBD1. V gave up 4 bases and J gave up 5 bases; unmatched junction bases: 9. The CDR3 totals 17 residues. Germline CDR1 is ENHRY and CDR2 is SYGVKD. Here the CDR3 reads CAISALRDRGVTGELFF. Here the CDR3 DNA reads TGTGCCATCAGTGCACTACGGGACAGGGGGGTGACCGGGGAGCTGTTTTTT.

The chain combines TRBV10-1 with TRBJ2-1, with TRBD1 identical over 7 bases. V gave up 3 bases and J gave up 7 bases; unmatched junction bases: 9. CDR3 size: 15 residues. Germline CDR1 is WNHNN and CDR2 is SYGVQD (reference sequence). The CDR3 protein is CASSERWQGENEQFF. The CDR3 DNA follows: TGCGCCAGCAGTGAACGGTGGCAGGGGGAAAATGAGCAGTTCTTC.